These T cell receptor beta chains were read from a single sample in a study of metastatic and nonmetastatic thyroid tumors. TCRdb re-called clones via MiXCR from the PCR reads. Of approximately 90,000 clones listed, about 13% are singletons. The source material was blood. Receptor source: a female donor with papillary thyroid cancer or a benign thyroid nodule (not recorded which). Some clones in this sample may be carry-over from other donors' samples. Both conserved end residues are part of each CDR3. D genes are given only for firm matches. Size is omitted from some rows. Given values are once, few, many or a class for expanded clones.

TRBV3-1	16	few	TRBJ1-1	-	CASSHLLRGGDTEAFF	TGTGCCAGCAGCCACTTACTACGGGGAGGGGACACTGAAGCTTTCTTT
TRBV9	14	many	TRBJ1-1	-	CASSVAEWNTEAFF	TGTGCCAGCAGCGTAGCTGAATGGAACACTGAAGCTTTCTTT
TRBV5-6	14	many	TRBJ1-2	-	CASSTGPTNYGYTF	TGTGCCAGCAGCACCGGGCCGACTAACTATGGCTACACCTTC
TRBV5-4	13	-	TRBJ1-1	-	CAISSYSYTEAFF	TGTGCCATCAGCTCGTACAGCTACACTGAAGCTTTCTTT
TRBV11-2	14	many	TRBJ1-3	-	CASSLVAQGMAIYF	TGTGCCAGCAGCCTAGTGGCACAGGGAATGGCCATATATTTT
TRBV20-1	19	many	TRBJ2-1	-	CSARARGDRGQSSYNEQFF	TGCAGTGCTAGAGCCAGGGGGGATAGGGGTCAAAGCTCCTACAATGAGCAGTTCTTC
TRBV20-1	14	many	TRBJ1-5	-	CSARAPGQNQPQHF	TGCAGTGCTAGAGCCCCGGGACAAAATCAGCCCCAGCATTTT
TRBV9	17	many	TRBJ2-4	-	CASSVDPTVGIKNIQYF	TGTGCCAGCAGCGTCGACCCGACAGTGGGGATTAAAAACATTCAGTACTTC
TRBV18	14	many	TRBJ2-3	-	CASSPPSRIDTQYF	TGTGCCAGCTCACCACCGTCCAGAATTGATACGCAGTATTTT
TRBV11-2	16	many	TRBJ2-1	TRBD2	CASRRLAGSSYNEQFF	TGTGCCAGCAGGCGACTAGCGGGAAGTTCCTACAATGAGCAGTTCTTC
TRBV7-8	16	many	TRBJ2-7	-	CASSLVSATTAGEQYF	TGTGCCAGCAGCTTAGTGTCGGCGACAACGGCGGGGGAGCAGTACTTC
TRBV30	14	many	TRBJ1-1	-	CAWSAGQWNTEAFF	TGTGCCTGGAGTGCCGGACAGTGGAACACTGAAGCTTTCTTT
TRBV12-3/TRBV12-4	11	few	TRBJ1-2	-	CASSRGNGYTF	TGTGCCAGCAGTCGGGGGAATGGCTACACCTTC
TRBV11-2	12	many	TRBJ2-5	-	CASSSIQETQYF	TGTGCCAGCAGCTCCATCCAAGAGACCCAGTACTTC
TRBV20-1	15	many	TRBJ2-1	TRBD2	CSALLAGIAYNEQFF	TGCAGTGCCTTGTTAGCGGGAATCGCCTACAATGAGCAGTTCTTC
TRBV27	18	many	TRBJ2-4	TRBD2	CASSQRGSGRAGRDIQYF	TGTGCCAGCAGTCAAAGGGGTAGCGGGAGGGCCGGACGGGACATTCAGTACTTC
TRBV5-5	14	many	TRBJ1-1	TRBD1	CASSWTGKNTEAFF	TGTGCCAGCAGCTGGACAGGGAAGAACACTGAAGCTTTCTTT
TRBV4-3	14	medium-sized	TRBJ2-1	TRBD1	CASSPGTEYNEQFF	TGCGCCAGCAGCCCCGGGACAGAATACAATGAGCAGTTCTTC
TRBV14	14	many	TRBJ2-5	-	CASSQVGVPETQYF	TGTGCCAGCAGCCAAGTAGGTGTCCCCGAGACCCAGTACTTC
TRBV2	12	many	TRBJ2-5	-	CASRDSQETQYF	TGTGCCAGCCGAGACAGCCAAGAGACCCAGTACTTC
TRBV28	18	once	TRBJ2-1	TRBD2	CSSTALRLAGESYNEQFF	TGTTCCAGCACCGCTCTGCGACTAGCGGGAGAATCCTACAATGAGCAGTTCTTC
TRBV7-2	14	many	TRBJ2-1	-	CASTQSGLHNEQFF	TGTGCCAGCACCCAGTCCGGACTGCACAATGAGCAGTTCTTC
TRBV28	12	-	TRBJ1-3	-	CASSSPTDTIYF	TGTGCCAGCAGTTCACCGACGGACACCATATATTTT
TRBV12-3/TRBV12-4	14	many	TRBJ2-3	-	CASSRSPLTDTQYF	TGTGCCAGCAGTAGAAGCCCCTTAACAGATACGCAGTATTTT
TRBV18	14	many	TRBJ2-7	TRBD2	CASSPGLGDYEQYF	TGTGCCAGCTCACCGGGACTAGGGGACTACGAGCAGTACTTC
TRBV2	16	many	TRBJ2-3	TRBD2	CASSELWASGMDTQYF	TGTGCCAGCAGTGAACTTTGGGCTAGCGGGATGGATACGCAGTATTTT
TRBV6-1	14	many	TRBJ1-6	-	CASTSTPDNSPLHF	TGTGCCAGCACTAGTACCCCGGATAATTCACCCCTCCACTTT
TRBV11-2	15	-	TRBJ2-7	-	CASSPGDSSSYEQYF	TGTGCCAGCAGCCCAGGGGACTCAAGCTCCTACGAGCAGTACTTC
TRBV7-2	15	many	TRBJ2-7	-	CASSLGLAGGNEQYF	TGTGCCAGCAGCTTAGGCCTGGCAGGGGGGAATGAGCAGTACTTC
TRBV5-1	15	many	TRBJ2-1	TRBD2	CASTMGGGVSNEQFF	TGCGCCAGCACCATGGGGGGGGGAGTGTCGAATGAGCAGTTCTTC
TRBV6-2/TRBV6-3	12	few	TRBJ2-7	-	CASILGHHEQYF	TGTGCCAGCATCTTGGGACACCACGAGCAGTACTTC
TRBV7-2	13	many	TRBJ2-7	TRBD2	CASSLVAGAPPYF	TGTGCCAGCAGCTTAGTAGCGGGAGCCCCCCCGTACTTC
TRBV7-2	13	many	TRBJ2-5	-	CASSLAGLKTQYF	TGTGCCAGCAGCTTAGCTGGGTTGAAGACCCAGTACTTC
TRBV28	14	-	TRBJ1-3	-	CASSSGAPGNTIYF	TGTGCCAGCAGTTCCGGGGCCCCTGGAAACACCATATATTTT
TRBV5-5	14	-	TRBJ1-5	TRBD1	CASTMGQVEQPQHF	TGTGCCAGCACTATGGGACAGGTCGAGCAGCCCCAGCATTTC
TRBV12-3/TRBV12-4	15	many	TRBJ2-7	TRBD1	CASSPQDRGGYEQYF	TGTGCCAGCAGTCCACAGGACAGGGGGGGATACGAGCAGTACTTC
TRBV28	16	many	TRBJ2-6	TRBD1	CATKGQGPSGANVLTF	TGTGCCACAAAAGGACAGGGACCTTCTGGGGCCAACGTCCTGACTTTC
TRBV20-1	13	many	TRBJ2-4	TRBD2	CSARASGRAYQYF	TGCAGTGCTAGGGCTAGCGGGAGGGCTTATCAGTACTTC
TRBV5-6	16	-	TRBJ2-7	TRBD1	CASSSRTGITSYEQYF	TGTGCCAGCAGCTCCAGGACAGGCATCACCTCCTACGAGCAGTACTTC
TRBV2	15	-	TRBJ2-1	TRBD2	CASSRREGSYNEQFF	TGTGCCAGCTCCAGGCGGGAGGGGTCATACAATGAGCAGTTCTTC
TRBV5-1	15	many	TRBJ1-1	-	CASSLGVLGDTEAFF	TGCGCCAGCAGCTTGGGGGTTCTGGGAGACACTGAAGCTTTCTTT
TRBV19	16	many	TRBJ1-5	TRBD1	CASSIQGQGSNQPQHF	TGTGCCAGTAGTATCCAGGGACAGGGGAGCAATCAGCCCCAGCATTTT
TRBV5-6	15	many	TRBJ2-7	-	CASSFTGSNIDEQYF	TGTGCCAGCAGCTTTACCGGGAGTAACATTGACGAGCAGTACTTC
TRBV20-1	14	-	TRBJ2-7	TRBD2	CSAPNGRAAYEQYF	TGCAGTGCTCCAAACGGGAGGGCGGCCTACGAGCAGTACTTC
TRBV27	16	many	TRBJ2-2	TRBD2	CASSLIAGVYTGELFF	TGTGCCAGCAGTTTAATCGCGGGAGTTTACACCGGGGAGCTGTTTTTT
TRBV19	13	many	TRBJ2-1	-	CASSGESYNEQFF	TGTGCCAGTTCCGGGGAGTCCTACAATGAGCAGTTCTTC
TRBV6-6	15	many	TRBJ2-3	TRBD2	CASSYRREWTDTQYF	TGTGCCAGCAGTTACAGGCGGGAGTGGACAGATACGCAGTATTTT
TRBV12-3/TRBV12-4	14	many	TRBJ2-3	-	CASSFSGGSDTQYF	TGTGCCAGCAGTTTCTCTGGGGGCTCAGATACGCAGTATTTT
TRBV28	14	-	TRBJ1-5	-	CASTKGGSNQPQHF	TGTGCCAGCACGAAAGGCGGAAGCAATCAGCCCCAGCATTTT
TRBV4-2	17	many	TRBJ2-1	TRBD2	CASSQDKGGSSYNEQFF	TGTGCCAGCAGCCAAGATAAGGGAGGGAGCTCCTACAATGAGCAGTTCTTC
TRBV28	15	few	TRBJ2-7	TRBD1	CASSPGTATTYEQYF	TGTGCCAGCAGCCCCGGGACAGCCACTACCTACGAGCAGTACTTC
TRBV5-5	13	-	TRBJ2-2	-	CASSSGLTGELFF	TGTGCCAGCAGCTCCGGACTTACGGGAGAGCTGTTTTTT
TRBV20-1	15	many	TRBJ2-1	TRBD2	CSARASGSWGNEQFF	TGCAGTGCTAGGGCTAGCGGGAGTTGGGGCAATGAGCAGTTCTTC
TRBV6-2/TRBV6-3	17	many	TRBJ1-1	-	CASSPTRGAGMNTEAFF	TGTGCCAGCAGTCCGACCCGGGGGGCAGGGATGAACACTGAAGCTTTCTTT
TRBV28	14	many	TRBJ2-7	-	CASSLIESPYEQYF	TGTGCCAGCAGTTTAATAGAAAGCCCCTACGAGCAGTACTTC
TRBV7-9	11	many	TRBJ1-3	-	CASTAGNTIYF	TGTGCCAGCACTGCCGGAAACACCATATATTTT
TRBV6-2/TRBV6-3	13	many	TRBJ2-5	-	CASQRDSLETQYF	TGTGCCAGCCAGAGGGACTCCCTAGAGACCCAGTACTTC
TRBV7-6	12	many	TRBJ2-7	-	CASSDDIYEQYF	TGTGCCAGCAGCGACGACATATACGAGCAGTACTTC